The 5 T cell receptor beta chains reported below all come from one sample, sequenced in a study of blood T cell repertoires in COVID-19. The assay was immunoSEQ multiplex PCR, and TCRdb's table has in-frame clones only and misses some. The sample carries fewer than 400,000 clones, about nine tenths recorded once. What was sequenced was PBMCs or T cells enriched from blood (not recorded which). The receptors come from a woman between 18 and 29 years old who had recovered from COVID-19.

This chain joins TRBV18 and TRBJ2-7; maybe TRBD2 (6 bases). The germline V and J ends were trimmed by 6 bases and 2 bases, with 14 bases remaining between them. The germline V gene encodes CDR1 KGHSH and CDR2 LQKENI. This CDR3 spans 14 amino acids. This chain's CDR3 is CASSYGTSAYEQYF. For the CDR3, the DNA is TGTGCCAGCTCCTACGGGACTTCCGCCTACGAGCAGTACTTC.

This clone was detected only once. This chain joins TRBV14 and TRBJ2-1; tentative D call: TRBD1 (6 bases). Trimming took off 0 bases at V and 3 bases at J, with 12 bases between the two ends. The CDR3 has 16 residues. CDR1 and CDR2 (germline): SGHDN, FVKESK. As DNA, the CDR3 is TGTGCCAGCAGCCAAGATAGGGGGTTTGGCTACAATGAGCAGTTCTTC. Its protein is CASSQDRGFGYNEQFF.

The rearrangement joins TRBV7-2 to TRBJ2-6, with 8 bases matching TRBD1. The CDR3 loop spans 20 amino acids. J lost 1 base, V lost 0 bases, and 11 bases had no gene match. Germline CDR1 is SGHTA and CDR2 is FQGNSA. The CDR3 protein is CASSLAFPGQGESGANVLTF. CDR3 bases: TGTGCCAGCAGCTTAGCTTTTCCCGGACAGGGAGAATCTGGGGCCAACGTCCTGACTTTC. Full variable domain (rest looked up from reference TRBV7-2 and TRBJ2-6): GAGVSQSPSNKVTEKGKDVELRCDPISGHTALYWYRQSLGQGLEFLIYFQGNSAPDKSGLPSDRFSAERTGGSVSTLTIQRTQQEDSAVYLCASSLAFPGQGESGANVLTFGAGSRLTVL.

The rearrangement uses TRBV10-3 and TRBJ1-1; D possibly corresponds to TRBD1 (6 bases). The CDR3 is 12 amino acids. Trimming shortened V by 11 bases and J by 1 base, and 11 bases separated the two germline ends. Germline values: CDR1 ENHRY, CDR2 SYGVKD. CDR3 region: CASGVSNTEAFF. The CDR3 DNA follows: TGTGCCTCAGGGGTCTCGAACACTGAAGCTTTCTTT.

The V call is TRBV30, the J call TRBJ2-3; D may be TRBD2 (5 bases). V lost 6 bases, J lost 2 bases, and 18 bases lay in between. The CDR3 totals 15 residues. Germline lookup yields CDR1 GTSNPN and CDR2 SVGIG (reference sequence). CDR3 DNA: TGTGCCTGTCAGTACCGGAGCGGCTTCACAGATACGCAGTATTTT. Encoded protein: CACQYRSGFTDTQYF.